This T cell receptor beta chain came from a study of response to subunit inactivated influenza vaccine. Study observations and caveats: The authors put forward the suggestion that each seasonal influenza vaccination may bring in only a limited number of new T cells.

In germline, CDR1 is DFQATT, CDR2 SNEGSKA (reference sequence). The CDR3 covers 17 residues. V lost 0 bases, J lost 0 bases, and 14 bases lay in between. Worth noting for this clonotype: Antigen unknown.

TCRdb reprocessed the RT-PCR reads via MiXCR and lists one record per CDR3 protein. The sample consists of over 800,000 distinct CDR3 sequences, 21% of them appearing once. The specimen comprised PBMCs from blood, sampled 5 to 6 days after vaccination. This sequence originates from a man aged 45 to 65 who received an inactivated influenza vaccine. The rearrangement joins TRBV20-1 to TRBJ2-2; D may be TRBD2 (5 bases). The CDR3 protein is CSARDVSEQSNTGELFF. As DNA, the CDR3 is TGCAGTGCTAGAGATGTTAGCGAGCAGTCGAACACCGGGGAGCTGTTTTTT.